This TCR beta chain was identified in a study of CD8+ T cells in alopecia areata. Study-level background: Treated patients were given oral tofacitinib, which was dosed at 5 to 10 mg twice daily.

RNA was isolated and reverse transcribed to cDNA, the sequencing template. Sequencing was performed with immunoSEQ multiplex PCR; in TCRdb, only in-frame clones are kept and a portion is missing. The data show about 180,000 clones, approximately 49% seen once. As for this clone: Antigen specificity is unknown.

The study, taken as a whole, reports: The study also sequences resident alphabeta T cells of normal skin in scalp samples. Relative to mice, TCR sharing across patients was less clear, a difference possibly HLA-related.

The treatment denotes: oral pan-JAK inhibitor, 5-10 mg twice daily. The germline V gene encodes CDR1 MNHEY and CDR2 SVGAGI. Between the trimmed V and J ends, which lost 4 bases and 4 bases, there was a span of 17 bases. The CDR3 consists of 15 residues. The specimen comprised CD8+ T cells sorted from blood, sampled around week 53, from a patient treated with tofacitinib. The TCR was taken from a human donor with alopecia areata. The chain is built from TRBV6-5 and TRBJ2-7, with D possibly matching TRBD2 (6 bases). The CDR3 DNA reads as TGTGCCAGCAGTTCCCCCCGCCGGGGGAGGTACGAGCAGTACTTC. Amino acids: CASSSPRRGRYEQYF.